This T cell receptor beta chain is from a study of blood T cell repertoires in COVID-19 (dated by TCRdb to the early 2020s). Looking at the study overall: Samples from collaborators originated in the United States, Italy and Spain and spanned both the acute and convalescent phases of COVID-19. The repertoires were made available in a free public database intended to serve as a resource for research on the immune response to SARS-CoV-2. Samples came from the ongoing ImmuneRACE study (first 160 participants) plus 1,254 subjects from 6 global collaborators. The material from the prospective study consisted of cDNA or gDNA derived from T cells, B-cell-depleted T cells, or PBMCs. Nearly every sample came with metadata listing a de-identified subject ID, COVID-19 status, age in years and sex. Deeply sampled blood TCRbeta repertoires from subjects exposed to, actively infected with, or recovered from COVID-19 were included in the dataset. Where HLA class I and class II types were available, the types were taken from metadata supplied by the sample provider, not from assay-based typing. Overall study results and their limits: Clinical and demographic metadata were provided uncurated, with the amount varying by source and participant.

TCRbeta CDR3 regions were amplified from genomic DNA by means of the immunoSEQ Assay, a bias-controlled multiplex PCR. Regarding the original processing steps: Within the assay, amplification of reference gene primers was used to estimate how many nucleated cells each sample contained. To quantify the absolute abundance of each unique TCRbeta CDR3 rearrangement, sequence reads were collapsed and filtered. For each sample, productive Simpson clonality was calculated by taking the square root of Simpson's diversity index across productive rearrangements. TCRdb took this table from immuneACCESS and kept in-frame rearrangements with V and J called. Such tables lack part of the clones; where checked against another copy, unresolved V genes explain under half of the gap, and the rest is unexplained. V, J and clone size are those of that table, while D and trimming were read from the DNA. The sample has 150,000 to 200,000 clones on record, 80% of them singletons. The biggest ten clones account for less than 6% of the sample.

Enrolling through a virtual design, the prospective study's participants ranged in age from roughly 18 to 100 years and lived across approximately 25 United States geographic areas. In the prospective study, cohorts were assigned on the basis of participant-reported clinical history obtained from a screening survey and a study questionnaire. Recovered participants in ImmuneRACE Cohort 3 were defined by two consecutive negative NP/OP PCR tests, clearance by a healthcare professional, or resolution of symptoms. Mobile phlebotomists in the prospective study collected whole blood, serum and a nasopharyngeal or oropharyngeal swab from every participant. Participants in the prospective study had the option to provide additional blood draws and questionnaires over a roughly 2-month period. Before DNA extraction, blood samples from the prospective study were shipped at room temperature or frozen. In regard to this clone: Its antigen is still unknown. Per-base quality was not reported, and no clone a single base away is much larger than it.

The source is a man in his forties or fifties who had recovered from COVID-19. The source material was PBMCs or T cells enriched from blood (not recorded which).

The nucleotide sequence reads as follows: TGTGCCAGCAGTGAACTAACAGGGGGCTCGTCACCCCTCCACTTT. Translation gives CASSELTGGSSPLHF. The chain is encoded by TRBV6-1 joined to TRBJ1-6, with TRBD1 matching 9 junction bases. Germline trimming: 2 bases from V, 10 bases from J; junction bases outside gene matches: 6. The germline V gene sets CDR1 to MNHNS and CDR2 to SASEGT. The CDR3 numbers 15 residues from cysteine through phenylalanine. The entry retains the CDR3 DNA only, 45 bases that are in frame from base 1.